This is a list of T cell receptor beta chains from one sample in a study of Tregs in tolerant kidney transplant recipients. TCRdb's copy holds only in-frame clones and misses some; the assay was immunoSEQ multiplex PCR. The sample records 50,000 to 75,000 clones, 95% to 98% being singletons. The sample was Tregs from blood, taken before the transplant. These receptors all come from a human donor who received a combined kidney and bone marrow transplant. CDR3s include the opening cysteine and the closing phenylalanine or tryptophan. Each record gives: V gene, D gene, J gene, clone size, CDR3 protein, CDR3 DNA. A D gene is named only where the DNA matches it firmly. Clone size is not always given. Where it is, it says once, few, many or a class for expanded clones.

>TRBV30|TRBD2|TRBJ2-1|.
CAWSVAGGSEQFF
TGTGCCTGGAGTGTGGCCGGGGGGAGTGAGCAGTTCTTC
>TRBV19|.|TRBJ2-1|.
CASSKLDSNNEQFF
TGTGCCAGTAGTAAGTTGGACTCTAACAATGAGCAGTTCTTC
>TRBV11-2|.|TRBJ1-2|.
CASSLDRGHPHGYTF
TGTGCCAGCAGCTTAGACAGGGGCCACCCGCATGGCTACACCTTC
>TRBV14|TRBD2|TRBJ2-7|.
CASSQILAGVEQYF
TGTGCCAGCAGCCAAATACTAGCGGGAGTCGAGCAGTACTTC
>TRBV7-2|.|TRBJ2-2|.
CASRRPSTQGTGELFF
TGTGCCAGCAGACGACCCAGCACACAGGGTACCGGGGAGCTGTTTTTT
>TRBV7-3|.|TRBJ2-6|.
CASSRLGSSGANVLTF
TGTGCCAGCAGCCGACTAGGCAGCTCTGGGGCCAACGTCCTGACTTTC
>TRBV4-1|TRBD2|TRBJ2-1|.
CASSQDATFSGGAGEQFF
TGCGCCAGCAGCCAAGATGCCACCTTTAGCGGGGGGGCCGGTGAGCAGTTCTTC
>TRBV7-2|TRBD1|TRBJ2-1|.
CASSLVPTGVYNEQFF
TGTGCCAGCAGCTTGGTCCCGACAGGGGTATACAATGAGCAGTTCTTC
>TRBV5-5|.|TRBJ1-5|.
CASSPGGGSNQPQHF
TGTGCCAGCAGCCCGGGCGGGGGCAGCAATCAGCCCCAGCATTTT
>TRBV4-3|.|TRBJ2-3|.
CASSQAVGRGADTQYF
TGCGCCAGCAGCCAAGCTGTAGGCAGGGGGGCAGATACGCAGTATTTT
>TRBV18|TRBD1|TRBJ2-7|once
CASSLGTVSYEQYF
TGTGCCAGCTCACTGGGGACAGTATCCTACGAGCAGTACTTC
>TRBV29-1|.|TRBJ2-1|once
CSGTGQRGNEQFF
TGCAGCGGCACGGGACAAAGGGGCAATGAGCAGTTCTTC
>TRBV10-3|TRBD1|TRBJ1-2|.
CARSQGINYGYTF
TGTGCCAGGTCACAGGGGATAAACTATGGCTACACCTTC
>TRBV30|.|TRBJ1-1|.
CAWKGFPNTEAFF
TGTGCCTGGAAGGGGTTCCCTAACACTGAAGCTTTCTTT
>TRBV7-2|.|TRBJ1-1|.
CASSFGQVRAFF
TGTGCCAGCAGCTTTGGGCAGGTTCGAGCTTTCTTT
>TRBV4-3|TRBD1|TRBJ2-2|.
CASSLGTGTGELFF
TGCGCCAGCAGCCTTGGGACAGGGACCGGGGAGCTGTTTTTT
>TRBV13|TRBD2|TRBJ2-6|.
CASSLAGSSGANVLTF
TGTGCCAGCAGCCTAGCGGGGTCCTCTGGGGCCAACGTCCTGACTTTC
>TRBV27|TRBD2|TRBJ2-1|.
CASSALGGGRNEQFF
TGTGCCAGCAGTGCTCTGGGGGGCGGGAGGAATGAGCAGTTCTTC
>TRBV18|TRBD2|TRBJ2-2|once
CASSTLAGVHGELFF
TGTGCCAGCTCAACCTTAGCGGGAGTACACGGGGAGCTGTTTTTT
>TRBV12-5|TRBD1|TRBJ2-3|.
CASGPRTGGTDTQYF
TGTGCTAGTGGTCCGCGGACAGGGGGAACAGATACGCAGTATTTT
>TRBV7-2|TRBD2|TRBJ2-5|.
CASSFSGRARRETQYF
TGTGCCAGCAGCTTTAGCGGGAGGGCTAGAAGGGAGACCCAGTACTTC
>TRBV7-8|TRBD2|TRBJ2-7|.
CASTERIEGWSREVSYEQYF
TGTGCCAGCACCGAGCGTATCGAGGGGTGGTCGCGGGAGGTTTCCTACGAGCAGTACTTC
>TRBV4-3|TRBD2|TRBJ2-1|once
CASSQELGLVGYNEQFF
TGCGCCAGCAGCCAAGAATTGGGACTAGTTGGGTACAATGAGCAGTTCTTC
>TRBV5-5|.|TRBJ1-3|.
CASSLGTGLSGNTIYF
TGTGCCAGCAGCTTGGGTACAGGCCTCTCTGGAAACACCATATATTTT
>TRBV21-1|.|TRBJ1-1|once
CASSNWGRDRPLNTEAFF
TGTGCCAGCAGCAATTGGGGGCGGGACAGACCTTTGAACACTGAAGCTTTCTTT
>TRBV5-1|.|TRBJ2-7|.
CASSLVQGPYEQYF
TGCGCCAGCAGCTTGGTGCAGGGGCCCTACGAGCAGTACTTC
>TRBV11-2|.|TRBJ2-7|.
CASSRFYEQYF
TGTGCCAGCAGCCGTTTTTACGAGCAGTACTTC
>TRBV29-1|TRBD1|TRBJ2-2|.
CSVLDRGPAGELFF
TGCAGCGTTCTTGACAGGGGGCCTGCCGGGGAGCTGTTTTTT